The 15 T cell receptor beta chains below all came from one sample that was sequenced in a study of cytomegalovirus exposure and HLA in healthy donors (dated by TCRdb to 2016 to 2017). Libraries were made using the immunoSEQ multiplex PCR assay. For the multiplex PCR, a mixture combining 60 forward primers for TCR Vbeta segments and 13 reverse primers for TCR Jbeta segments was used. What TCRdb holds here is the immuneACCESS table cut down to in-frame rearrangements. Part of the clones is not present; checked against another copy, under half of the missing clones reflect an unresolved V gene, and the others are unexplained. Counted in this sample were 180,000 or so clones; roughly four fifths of them appeared once. The top ten clonotypes cover around 1.5% of the sample. The specimen sequenced was PBMCs. These receptors all stem from a man aged 18 to 29 in good health and CMV-seronegative.

In this sample, this clone turned up a few times. The rearrangement joins TRBV27 to TRBJ2-3, with 9 bases matching TRBD1. CDR1 is MNHEY and CDR2 is SMNVEV in the germline V gene (reference sequence). The CDR3 consists of 14 residues. The trim removed 5 bases at V and 4 bases at J, leaving 4 bases unmatched. For the CDR3, the DNA is TGTGCCAGCAGTCTGACAGGGGGAGCAGATACGCAGTATTTT. Protein: CASSLTGGADTQYF.

The chain recombines TRBV9 with TRBJ2-3; 13 bases agree with TRBD2. Looked up from germline, CDR1 is SGDLS and CDR2 is YYNGEE. V lost 4 bases to trimming and J lost 4 bases; unmatched junction nucleotides: 12. This CDR3 is 18 amino acids long. The CDR3 DNA sequence: TGTGCCAGCAGCCCTACTAGCGGGGGGGCCGGTCGAGCAGATACGCAGTATTTT. It translates to CASSPTSGGAGRADTQYF.

This clone has more than one count but fewer than ten. The same CDR3 arises from other DNA sequences in this sample as well. CDR3 amino acids: CASSLGGTGGTEAFF. The CDR3 bases are TGTGCCAGCAGCTTAGGTGGGACAGGGGGCACTGAAGCTTTCTTT. The chain couples TRBV7-6 to TRBJ1-1; 11 bases are a match to TRBD1. This CDR3 comprises 15 residues. The V and J ends lost 1 base and 4 bases, in that order; junction bases with no gene match: 2. Germline CDR1 and CDR2: SGHVS and FNYEAQ.

The chain joins TRBV28 to TRBJ1-1; 9 positions match TRBD1. V gave up 8 bases and J gave up 7 bases; unmatched junction bases: 11. CDR1 is MDHEN and CDR2 is SYDVKM in the germline V gene. This CDR3 spans 14 amino acids. CDR3 sequence: CASCYGTGPLEAFF. In nucleotides, the CDR3 is TGTGCCAGCTGTTATGGGACAGGGCCGCTTGAAGCTTTCTTT. The variable domain in full, completed from reference TRBV28 and TRBJ1-1, reads DVKVTQSSRYLVKRTGEKVFLECVQDMDHENMFWYRQDPGLGLRLIYFSYDVKMKEKGDIPEGYSVSREKKERFSLILESASTNQTSMYLCASCYGTGPLEAFFGQGTRLTVV.

The rearrangement joins TRBV28 to TRBJ1-3, with TRBD1 as a possible D gene (5 bases). Per germline, CDR1 MDHEN and CDR2 SYDVKM. Trimming stripped 5 bases from V and 1 base from J, with 12 bases between. This CDR3 is 15 amino acids long. This CDR3 is CASSPSRQSGNTIYF. As DNA, the CDR3 is TGTGCCAGCAGTCCCTCGAGACAGTCTGGAAACACCATATATTTT.

This sequence joins TRBV28 and TRBJ1-1; D is possibly TRBD1 (6 bases). Germline lookup yields CDR1 MDHEN and CDR2 SYDVKM. This CDR3 has 15 residues. V was shortened by 4 bases and J by 8 bases, with 20 bases between the two germline ends. The CDR3 bases are TGTGCCAGCAGTTCCTCCGTATCAATAACAGGGGAAGCTTTCTTT. Translation: CASSSSVSITGEAFF.

This clone was counted only a few times. This chain connects TRBV29-1 to TRBJ2-5, with TRBD2 identical over 12 bases. The CDR3 sequence is 14 residues long. CDR1 is SQVTM and CDR2 is ANQGSEA in the germline V gene. The V and J ends lost 8 bases and 2 bases, in that order; junction bases with no gene match: 6. CDR3 coding DNA: TGCAGCACCCGGACTAGCGGGGAACAAGAGACCCAGTACTTC. Translated, it gives CSTRTSGEQETQYF.

The V call is TRBV6-1, the J call TRBJ2-1; no clear D. With 11 bases removed from V and 0 bases from J, the gap between germline ends came to 14 bases. The CDR3 is 14 residues long. CDR1 is MNHNS, CDR2 SASEGT, per germline. The CDR3 DNA follows: TGTGCCCCACAAGCGCATAGCTCCTACAATGAGCAGTTCTTC. The encoded protein is CAPQAHSSYNEQFF.

The chain recombines TRBV7-9 with TRBJ1-2; 11 bases are shared with TRBD1. J lost 8 bases, V lost 6 bases, and 11 bases had no gene match. The CDR3 totals 15 residues. Per the germline V gene, CDR1 is SEHNR and CDR2 is FQNEAQ (reference sequence). CDR3: CASSLDRGQFWGYTF. CDR3 coding DNA: TGTGCCAGCAGTCTGGACAGGGGGCAGTTCTGGGGCTACACCTTC.

The CDR3 DNA follows: TGTGCCAGCAGTTTAAACCCGACGGAGCGATACTTC. Amino acids: CASSLNPTERYF. The chain uses TRBV28 and TRBJ2-7; D remains unclear. The CDR3 runs 12 residues. V lost 2 bases, J lost 13 bases, and 15 bases lay in between. Germline V gene data show CDR1 as MDHEN and CDR2 as SYDVKM. The full variable domain, with the rest looked up from reference TRBV28 and TRBJ2-7, is DVKVTQSSRYLVKRTGEKVFLECVQDMDHENMFWYRQDPGLGLRLIYFSYDVKMKEKGDIPEGYSVSREKKERFSLILESASTNQTSMYLCASSLNPTERYFGPGTRLTVT.

V and J are TRBV5-1 and TRBJ2-2, with D maybe TRBD2 (6 bases). Deletions cut 2 bases from V and 5 bases from J, with 13 bases between. Germline V lookup: CDR1 SGHRS, CDR2 YFSETQ. The CDR3 consists of 15 residues. This CDR3 is CASSLIQGGTGELFF. Here the CDR3 DNA reads TGCGCCAGCAGCTTAATCCAGGGAGGAACCGGGGAGCTGTTTTTT.

The chain joins TRBV6-6 to TRBJ2-7; D is perhaps TRBD2 (7 bases). The CDR3 runs 15 residues. V shed 6 bases and J shed 5 bases, with 20 bases lying between them. Germline lookup yields CDR1 MNHNY and CDR2 SVGAGI (reference sequence). The CDR3 DNA reads as TGTGCCAGCAGCGACTTCGGGGGGCCCGTCGACGAGCAGTACTTC. Translation gives CASSDFGGPVDEQYF.

The chain carries TRBV18 and TRBJ2-1, with 8 nucleotides matching TRBD2. Trimming removed 2 bases from V and 9 bases from J; junction bases left unmatched: 3. CDR1 KGHSH and CDR2 LQKENI come from the germline V gene. CDR3 length: 13 amino acids. DNA of the CDR3: TGTGCCAGCTCACCAGCCGCGGGGGGTGAGCAGTTCTTC. Amino acids: CASSPAAGGEQFF.

The genes are TRBV13 and TRBJ1-1; no clear D gene. Per the germline V gene, CDR1 is PRHDT and CDR2 is FYEKMQ (reference sequence). This CDR3 comprises 13 residues. Trimming cost V 4 bases and J 6 bases, with 12 bases left between them. CDR3 amino acids: CASSSVGQSEAFF. Here the CDR3 DNA reads TGTGCCAGCAGCTCAGTTGGGCAGTCTGAAGCTTTCTTT.

In this sample, this clone turned up a few times. The chain carries TRBV2 and TRBJ2-2; no clear D gene. This CDR3 region has 13 residues. With 4 bases removed from V and 11 bases from J, the gap between germline ends came to 14 bases. CDR1 SNHLY and CDR2 FYNNEI come from the germline V gene. CDR3 loop: CASSVTLIYELFF. The CDR3 DNA reads TGTGCCAGCAGTGTAACCCTAATATATGAGCTGTTTTTT.